This TCR beta chain was documented in a study of shared clonotypes between healthy human individuals. About the study: Plates per donor: three CD4 naive, three CD4 memory, two CD8 naive, one CD8 memory. Overall study results and limits: Sorted-subset sequencing was shown by rarefaction to be incomplete despite large depth.

In this sample, this clone turned up once. Its specificity is not known. The sample contains more than one DNA sequence encoding this CDR3. CDR3 length: 13 amino acids. V was pared by 4 bases and J by 2 bases, with 9 bases between. From germline, CDR1 is SGDLS and CDR2 YYNGEE. The authors distributed each subset's genomic DNA evenly over several immunoSEQ plates. The data were produced by immunoSEQ multiplex PCR, yet TCRdb's version contains in-frame clones alone and is incomplete. The sample gives about 2.3 million clones, 85% to 95% of which show up once; 0.39% is in the top ten. The sequence was obtained from a man younger than 35 in good health. Some clones in this sample may be carry-over from other donors' samples. Sequenced: naive CD4+ T cells from PBMCs. As to subset: CD45RA+ positively selected. V usage is TRBV9 and J usage is TRBJ1-1, with a possible D match to TRBD1 (6 bases). This CDR3 is CASSPQGNTEAFF. The CDR3 DNA is TGTGCCAGCAGCCCACAGGGTAACACTGAAGCTTTCTTT.